The present entry profiles one TCR beta chain with its context. This entry is derived from a study of cytotoxic CD8 clonotypes in ibrutinib-treated CLL. Libraries were prepared by immunoSEQ multiplex PCR; TCRdb keeps only in-frame clonotypes and omits some of them. This table has around 140,000 clones, approximately 80% appearing once. This CDR3 comprises 19 residues. The material sequenced was PBMCs, taken after 24 months of ibrutinib treatment. J is TRBJ2-6 and V is TRBV21-1; the D call TRBD1 from the table was never checked on the DNA. TRBV21-1 is a listed pseudogene. This TCR came from a human donor with chronic lymphocytic leukemia. CDR3 nucleotides: TGTGCCAGCAGCAAAGTAGCTGGACAGGGTGAAACGAAGGCCAACGTCCTGACTTTC. Encoded protein: CASSKVAGQGETKANVLTF.